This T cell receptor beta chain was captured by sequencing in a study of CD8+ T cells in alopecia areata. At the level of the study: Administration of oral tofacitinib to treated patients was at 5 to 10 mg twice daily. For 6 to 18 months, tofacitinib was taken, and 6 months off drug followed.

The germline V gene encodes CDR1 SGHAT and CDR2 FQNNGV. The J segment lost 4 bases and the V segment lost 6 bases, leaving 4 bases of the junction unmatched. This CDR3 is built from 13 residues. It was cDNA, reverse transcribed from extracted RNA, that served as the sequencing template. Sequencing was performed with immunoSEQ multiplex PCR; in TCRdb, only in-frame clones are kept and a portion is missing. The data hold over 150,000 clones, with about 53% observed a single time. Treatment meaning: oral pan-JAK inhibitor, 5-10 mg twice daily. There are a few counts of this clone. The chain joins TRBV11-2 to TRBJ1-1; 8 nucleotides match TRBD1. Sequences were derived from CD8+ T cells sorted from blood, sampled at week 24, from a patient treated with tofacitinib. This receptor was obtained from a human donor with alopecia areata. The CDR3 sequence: CASSRTGSTEAFF. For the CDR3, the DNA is TGTGCCAGCAGTCGGACAGGGAGCACTGAAGCTTTCTTT.